The T cell receptor (beta chain) described here comes from a study of human T cells and chemical hapten exposure. Study-wide background: Patches with 0.01% DPC went on the upper back, and the tests were read at 6 days.

MiXCR, run by TCRdb on the RACE reads, gives a single entry per CDR3 protein. Of roughly 97,000 distinct CDR3 sequences in the sample, 25% to 35% were seen once. Deletions cut 0 bases from V and 4 bases from J, with 10 bases between. Germline lookup yields CDR1 SGDLS and CDR2 YYNGEE. This CDR3 region has 15 residues. Only a few counts were recorded for this clonotype. Time point given: patch test 3, about 24 weeks after DPC sensitization. The treatment was: therapeutic diphenylcyclopropenone sensitization with weekly scalp DPC. The rearrangement joins TRBV9 to TRBJ2-2; a weak D match, TRBD2 (6 bases). The sequence came from a man aged 35 to 55 with alopecia areata. Some clones in this sample may be carry-over from other donors' samples. The sample here was whole blood, taken in connection with sensitization to the hapten diphenylcyclopropenone (DPC). The CDR3 nucleotides are TGTGCCAGCAGCGTAGACGGGAGTGGCACCGGGGAGCTGTTTTTT. The encoded protein is CASSVDGSGTGELFF.